This is a list of T cell receptor beta chains from one sample in a study of OX40 agonist ivuxolimab in advanced cancers. Produced via immunoSEQ multiplex PCR; TCRdb's table is partial and in-frame only. The sample lists approximately 10,000 clones, 76% seen once, with approximately 21% in the top ten. Source: CD4+ or CD8+ T cells sorted from blood, taken in a trial of the OX40 agonist ivuxolimab. These receptors came from an adult with an advanced solid tumor such as melanoma, head and neck, liver or kidney cancer. CDR3s include the opening cysteine and the closing phenylalanine or tryptophan. D genes are given only for firm matches. The listing skips clone size in some rows; elsewhere it reads once, few, many or a size class.

clone size	D gene	V gene	J gene	CDR3 protein	CDR3 DNA
-	-	TRBV11-3	TRBJ1-6	CASSLDGANSPLHF	TGTGCCAGCAGCTTAGACGGTGCGAATTCACCCCTCCACTTT
-	-	TRBV7-9	TRBJ2-7	CASGNRDTTYEQYF	TGTGCCAGCGGAAACCGGGACACCACCTACGAGCAGTACTTC
-	TRBD1	TRBV13	TRBJ2-5	CASSYGQGINWAQYF	TGTGCCAGCAGCTACGGACAGGGGATAAATTGGGCCCAGTACTTC
-	TRBD2	TRBV19	TRBJ2-1	CASGLAGWIDEQFF	TGTGCCAGTGGACTAGCGGGGTGGATCGATGAGCAGTTCTTC
-	TRBD1	TRBV7-9	TRBJ2-1	CASSLVQGHNEQFF	TGTGCCAGCAGCCTAGTACAGGGGCACAATGAGCAGTTCTTC
-	-	TRBV19	TRBJ2-3	CASSIGGTTDTQYF	TGTGCCAGTAGTATAGGCGGGACCACAGATACGCAGTATTTT
-	TRBD2	TRBV19	TRBJ2-7	CATSAGELYEQYF	TGTGCCACCTCAGCGGGGGAGCTCTACGAGCAGTACTTC
-	TRBD2	TRBV4-1	TRBJ2-6	CASSDSGARSGANVLTF	TGCGCCAGCAGCGACAGCGGGGCCAGATCTGGGGCCAACGTCCTGACTTTC
-	TRBD1	TRBV19	TRBJ1-5	CASSEGQGNQPQHF	TGTGCCAGTAGTGAGGGACAGGGCAATCAGCCCCAGCATTTT
-	-	TRBV23-1	TRBJ2-7	CASSHLDSLGSYEQYF	TGCGCCAGCAGTCACCTGGACTCACTTGGCTCCTACGAGCAGTACTTC
few	TRBD1	TRBV19	TRBJ2-1	CASSLDRRDNEQFF	TGTGCCAGTAGCCTGGACAGGAGAGACAATGAGCAGTTCTTC
-	-	TRBV2	TRBJ1-4	CASSPDTRSEKLFF	TGTGCCAGCAGTCCAGATACTAGATCCGAAAAACTGTTTTTT
-	-	TRBV7-8	TRBJ1-2	CASSLVTGNYGYTF	TGTGCCAGCAGCTTAGTTACAGGGAACTATGGCTACACCTTC
-	-	TRBV28	TRBJ1-2	CASSLFRGAHGGYTF	TGTGCCAGCAGTTTATTCAGGGGCGCCCATGGGGGCTACACCTTC
-	-	TRBV10-3	TRBJ2-7	CAISEPTFSGPQYF	TGTGCCATCAGTGAGCCGACTTTCTCGGGCCCGCAGTACTTC
-	-	TRBV7-9	TRBJ1-6	CASSLAWDTNSPLHF	TGTGCCAGCAGCTTAGCGTGGGACACGAATTCACCCCTCCACTTT